This T cell receptor (beta chain) was documented in a study of shared clonotypes between healthy human individuals. This CDR3 comprises 18 residues. V lost 3 bases and J lost 0, with 21 bases in between. The germline V gene encodes CDR1 MDHEN and CDR2 SYDVKM. General observations from the study: Larger estimated richness was generally seen in naive subsets than in memory subsets. Roughly 5% of naive CD4 clonotypes were shared across several donors.

On this clone itself: Its antigen is as yet unknown.

The study ran the assay at deep level. An approximately 220 ng quantity of DNA, 30,000 to 35,000 T cell genomes, went into the sorted-subset replicate PCRs. Generated by immunoSEQ multiplex PCR, the TCRdb table keeps only in-frame clones and is missing some. The sample lists about 710,000 clones, roughly 72% occurring once. The chain couples TRBV28 to TRBJ2-7, with no clear D. The sequenced material came from memory CD4+ T cells sorted from blood. Subset specified: CD45RA-negative fraction. This TCR was recovered from a woman aged 25-40 years in good health. The CDR3 DNA follows: TGTGCCAGCAGTTTTCTGATAGATACGGGTTCCCTCTCCTACGAGCAGTACTTC. It yields the protein CASSFLIDTGSLSYEQYF.